This T cell receptor beta chain was recovered during a study of T cells in women clearing cervical HPV infection. All participants had a single incident cervical HPV16 infection, and prevalent HPV16 infections were excluded. Regarding the study as a whole: Controls had more TRBV6-7 (0.16%) than cases (about 0.11%).

Per germline, CDR1 DFQATT and CDR2 SNEGSKA (reference sequence). The germline V and J ends were trimmed by 2 bases and 4 bases, with 8 bases remaining between them. The CDR3 consists of 12 residues. TCRdb keeps only in-frame clones here, not all; method: immunoSEQ multiplex PCR. The record lists under 30,000 clones, of which the ten most abundant hold 5.4%. As regards this clone: Its antigen is unknown. The CDR3 is cut off 3 residues early in the read; its end comes from the germline J gene.

The sequenced sample was blood buffy coat. The receptor comes from a woman aged 18 to 75 with a cervical HPV16 infection that either progressed to CIN3+ or cleared (not recorded which). The V and J genes are TRBV20-1 and TRBJ1-1, with TRBD1 as a possible D gene (5 bases). CDR3 in amino acids: CSARPRATEAFF. The part of the CDR3 DNA that was read is TGCAGTGCTAGACCCAGGGCCACTGAA.